The 20 T cell receptor beta chains listed next were all sequenced from one sample in a study of blood T cell repertoires in COVID-19. The method was immunoSEQ multiplex PCR; TCRdb's version includes in-frame clones alone and lacks a portion of them. The table includes 200,000 or so clones, approximately 84% detected once. The sample was peripheral blood. The source of these receptors is a woman aged 65 to 85 with active or convalescent COVID-19.

In its sample, this clone was seen once. The chain links TRBV9 to TRBJ2-2; 9 positions agree with TRBD2. CDR1 and CDR2 (germline): SGDLS, YYNGEE. Trimming removed 3 bases from V and 7 bases from J; junction bases left unmatched: 7. The CDR3 consists of 15 residues. The CDR3 nucleotides are TGTGCCAGCAGCGGCAGCGGGAGGTTAGTCGGGGAGCTGTTTTTT. Amino acids: CASSGSGRLVGELFF.

The rearrangement uses TRBV7-9 and TRBJ2-7, with 7 bases aligning to TRBD1. This CDR3 contains 13 residues. Trimming at V came to 6 bases and at J to 4 bases, leaving 6 bases not matched to a gene. CDR1 and CDR2 (germline): SEHNR, FQNEAQ (reference sequence). CDR3 DNA: TGTGCCAGCAGTGCCACGGGACAGTACGAGCAGTACTTC. Translated: CASSATGQYEQYF.

Here the CDR3 DNA reads TGCAGCGTTGAAGAAGTTGCGGGAATGAGCACAGATACGCAGTATTTT. Residues: CSVEEVAGMSTDTQYF. The chain uses TRBV29-1 and TRBJ2-3; perhaps TRBD2 as D (6 bases). The germline V and J ends were trimmed by 0 bases and 0 bases, with 13 bases remaining between them. Germline CDR1 and CDR2: SQVTM and ANQGSEA. This CDR3 is 16 amino acids long.

The CDR3 loop is CASSLRAGPYEQYF. In nucleotides, the CDR3 is TGTGCCAGCAGCTTAAGAGCGGGGCCCTACGAGCAGTACTTC. The chain couples TRBV11-1 to TRBJ2-7; 7 bases fit TRBD2. CDR1 and CDR2 (germline): SGHAT, FQDESV (reference sequence). V was clipped by 2 bases and J by 2 bases; unmatched bases: 3. This CDR3 region has 14 residues.

This rearrangement joins TRBV7-9 to TRBJ2-7; 7 nucleotides match TRBD2. The length of the CDR3 is 15 residues. Trimming cost V 7 bases and J 0 bases; bases outside gene matches: 9. The germline CDR1 and CDR2 sequences are SEHNR and FQNEAQ (reference sequence). Here the CDR3 reads CASIPPGGSSYEQYF. DNA for the CDR3: TGTGCCAGCATCCCACCGGGGGGAAGCTCCTACGAGCAGTACTTC. The whole variable domain, filled in from reference TRBV7-9 and TRBJ2-7, reads DTGVSQNPRHKITKRGQNVTFRCDPISEHNRLYWYRQTLGQGPEFLTYFQNEAQLEKSRLLSDRFSAERPKGSFSTLEIQRTEQGDSAMYLCASIPPGGSSYEQYFGPGTRLTVT.

This clone was seen only once. The V call is TRBV11-3, the J call TRBJ2-1; 8 nucleotides match TRBD2. Germline V lookup: CDR1 SGHNT, CDR2 YENEEA. With 1 base clipped from V and 5 bases from J, the junction kept 7 bases outside the gene matches. The CDR3 is 16 amino acids. The CDR3 sequence is CASSLVFSGKDNEQFF. The DNA for the CDR3 is TGTGCCAGCAGCTTAGTATTTAGCGGGAAAGACAATGAGCAGTTCTTC.

CDR3 region: CASSYSRAGNYEQYF. For the CDR3, the DNA is TGTGCCAGCAGTTACTCGAGGGCCGGTAACTACGAGCAGTACTTC. V and J are TRBV6-5 and TRBJ2-7; possibly TRBD2 for D (5 bases). The CDR3 length is 15 residues. Trimming removed 0 bases from V and 3 bases from J, with 12 bases in between. CDR1 and CDR2 (germline): MNHEY, SVGAGI.

A word on this clone: The junction does not match germline at one end; this may be a read error. The V and J genes are TRBV28 and TRBJ2-7; 7 nucleotides match TRBD1. Looked up from germline, CDR1 is MDHEN and CDR2 is SYDVKM. The CDR3 has 16 amino acids. The DNA of the CDR3 is TGTGCCAGCAGTCCCCTAGACAGGGTAGGGGGTCTAGCTGCTCACTTC. Translation gives CASSPLDRVGGLAAHF.

The rearrangement uses TRBV27 and TRBJ2-7; possibly TRBD2 for D (6 bases). CDR1 and CDR2 from the germline V gene are MNHEY and SMNVEV (reference sequence). The CDR3 is 17 amino acids. The V and J ends lost 2 bases and 0 bases respectively, with 17 bases between them. CDR3 coding DNA: TGTGCCAGCAGTTTAAGCATCGGAGGGGTCTACTCCTACGAGCAGTACTTC. This translates into CASSLSIGGVYSYEQYF.

The chain recombines TRBV18 with TRBJ2-5, with 8 bases matching TRBD1. This CDR3 contains 15 residues. CDR1 is KGHSH and CDR2 is LQKENI in the germline V gene. The trim removed 1 base at V and 7 bases at J, leaving 8 bases unmatched. The CDR3 here is CASSPLGTGGGTQYF. The CDR3, as DNA: TGTGCCAGCTCACCACTTGGGACAGGCGGAGGGACCCAGTACTTC.

The J gene is TRBJ1-4, the V gene TRBV2, with 9 bases identical to TRBD1. CDR1 and CDR2 from the germline V gene are SNHLY and FYNNEI. Trimming removed 0 bases from V and 7 bases from J; junction bases left unmatched: 15. The CDR3 covers 19 residues. This CDR3 is CASSEAPGTGWGEAEKLFF. CDR3 sequence (DNA): TGTGCCAGCAGTGAAGCCCCCGGGACAGGGTGGGGTGAGGCTGAAAAACTGTTTTTT.

The chain links TRBV3-1 (or the pseudogene TRBV3-2) to TRBJ2-2; a possible D gene is TRBD1 (5 bases). V lost 3 bases and J lost 6, with 5 bases in between. The CDR3 is 12 residues long. Germline V CDR1 and CDR2: LGHDT, YNNKEL (reference sequence). The CDR3 DNA follows: TGTGCCAGCAGCCAGGGGCCCGGGGAGCTGTTTTTT. Its protein is CASSQGPGELFF.

The V and J genes are TRBV9 and TRBJ2-3; 10 bases are a match to TRBD2. Trimming removed 3 bases from V and 6 bases from J; junction bases left unmatched: 10. This CDR3 spans 16 amino acids. CDR1 SGDLS and CDR2 YYNGEE come from the germline V gene. The CDR3 region is CASSAKAGGPSDTQYF. CDR3 DNA sequence: TGTGCCAGCAGCGCCAAAGCGGGAGGGCCTTCGGATACGCAGTATTTT. The full variable domain, completed using reference TRBV9 and TRBJ2-3, is DSGVTQTPKHLITATGQRVTLRCSPRSGDLSVYWYQQSLDQGLQFLIQYYNGEERAKGNILERFSAQQFPDLHSELNLSSLELGDSALYFCASSAKAGGPSDTQYFGPGTRLTVL.

This rearrangement joins TRBV7-9 to TRBJ2-3; TRBD2 aligns across 14 bases. The CDR3 is made up of 15 amino acids. Germline trimming cut 5 bases from V and 6 bases from J; bases unmatched to any gene: 4. Looked up from germline, CDR1 is SEHNR and CDR2 is FQNEAQ (reference sequence). CDR3 protein: CASSATSGRADTQYF. The CDR3 nucleotides read TGTGCCAGCAGCGCGACTAGCGGGAGGGCGGATACGCAGTATTTT. Looking up the rest from reference TRBV7-9 and TRBJ2-3 gives the full variable domain: DTGVSQNPRHKITKRGQNVTFRCDPISEHNRLYWYRQTLGQGPEFLTYFQNEAQLEKSRLLSDRFSAERPKGSFSTLEIQRTEQGDSAMYLCASSATSGRADTQYFGPGTRLTVL.

This clone was observed a few times. The chain employs TRBV6-5 and TRBJ2-7, with D uncertain. CDR3 length: 10 amino acids. CDR1 is MNHEY, CDR2 SVGAGI, per germline. Trimming removed 8 bases at V and 4 bases at J, with 6 bases between. CDR3 bases: TGTGCCAGCCCCAGATACGAGCAGTACTTC. Its protein product is CASPRYEQYF.

In this sample, this clone turned up a few times. The rearrangement links TRBV7-2 to TRBJ2-1, with 7 bases aligning to TRBD2. There are 15 residues in the CDR3. After removal of 5 bases from V and 5 bases from J, the junction contained 9 bases not matched to a gene. Germline V CDR1 and CDR2: SGHTA, FQGNSA. In nucleotides, the CDR3 is TGTGCCAGCAGCCTTTGGACTAGTAGGGACAATGAGCAGTTCTTC. Translated, it gives CASSLWTSRDNEQFF.

The genes are TRBV5-6 and TRBJ2-2; TRBD2 matches at 14 bases. J lost 4 bases, V lost 0 bases, and 2 bases had no gene match. The CDR3 is 17 amino acids. Germline loops: CDR1 SGHDT, CDR2 YYEEEE. CDR3 nucleotide sequence: TGTGCCAGCAGCTTGGGACTAGCGGGAGGGGGCACCGGGGAGCTGTTTTTT. It is translated as CASSLGLAGGGTGELFF.

V is TRBV5-1 and J is TRBJ2-5, with 8 bases that match TRBD2. Germline CDR1 reads SGHRS; CDR2 reads YFSETQ. The trim removed 6 bases at V and 3 bases at J, leaving 4 bases unmatched. CDR3 length: 13 residues. Written as DNA, the CDR3 is TGCGCCAGCACCCGGGGGGGGGAAGAGACCCAGTACTTC. This gives the protein CASTRGGEETQYF.

The V call is TRBV28, the J call TRBJ2-2; 9 bases align to TRBD1. Germline CDR1 reads MDHEN; CDR2 reads SYDVKM. Trimming at V came to 4 bases and at J to 4 bases, leaving 7 bases not matched to a gene. This CDR3 is built from 16 residues. As DNA, the CDR3 is TGTGCCAGCAGTTCCAACAGGGGGCGGAGCACCGGGGAGCTGTTTTTT. Its translation: CASSSNRGRSTGELFF.

This clone came up once. The chain has TRBV19 and TRBJ2-1, with 9 bases matching TRBD1. The CDR3 has 16 residues. Germline V CDR1 and CDR2: LNHDA, SQIVND (reference sequence). V was pared by 8 bases and J by 7 bases, with 15 bases of the junction left unmatched. In DNA, the CDR3 is TGTGCCAGTTCGCGTATTCCGGGACAGGGAGGAAATGAGCAGTTCTTC. Its protein is CASSRIPGQGGNEQFF.